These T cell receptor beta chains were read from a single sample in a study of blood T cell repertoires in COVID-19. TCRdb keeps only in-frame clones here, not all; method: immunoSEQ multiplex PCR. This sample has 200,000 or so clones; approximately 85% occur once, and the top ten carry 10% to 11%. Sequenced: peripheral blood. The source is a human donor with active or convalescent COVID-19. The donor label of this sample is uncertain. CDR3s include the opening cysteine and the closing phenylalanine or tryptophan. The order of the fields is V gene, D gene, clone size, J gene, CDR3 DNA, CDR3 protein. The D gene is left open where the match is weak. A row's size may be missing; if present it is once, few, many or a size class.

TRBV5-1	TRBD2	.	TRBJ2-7	TGCGCCAGCAGCGCCTCACTAGCGGGAGGGCCCGACGAGCAGTACTTC	CASSASLAGGPDEQYF
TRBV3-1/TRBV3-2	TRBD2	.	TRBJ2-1	TGTGCCAGCAGCCAGGGACTAGAGACTGAGGGTGAGCAGTTCTTC	CASSQGLETEGEQFF
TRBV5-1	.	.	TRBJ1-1	TGCGCCAGCAGCTCCCCAGCGGGGGTAGGGAGGAACACTGAAGCTTTCTTT	CASSSPAGVGRNTEAFF
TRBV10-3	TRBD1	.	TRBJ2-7	TGTGCCGCCGCATTTACCCGGGACAGGGGTGTCTACGAGCAGTACTTC	CAAAFTRDRGVYEQYF
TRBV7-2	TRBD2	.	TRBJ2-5	TGTGCCAGCATCCTCGGGGGGGGTCAAGAGACCCAGTACTTC	CASILGGGQETQYF
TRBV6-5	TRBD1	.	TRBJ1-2	TGTGCCAGCAGCCTTGACAGGGGACGGCTCGGTGGCTACACCTTC	CASSLDRGRLGGYTF
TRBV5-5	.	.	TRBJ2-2	TGTGCCAGCAGCCCCGGACAGCGAACCGGGGAGCTGTTTTTT	CASSPGQRTGELFF
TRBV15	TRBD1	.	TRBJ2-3	TGTGCCACCAGCAGCCGGGACAGGAATACAGATACGCAGTATTTT	CATSSRDRNTDTQYF
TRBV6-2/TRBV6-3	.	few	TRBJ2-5	TGTGCCAGCAGTCGACAGTACCAAGAGACCCAGTACTTC	CASSRQYQETQYF
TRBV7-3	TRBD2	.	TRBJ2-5	TGTGCCAGCAGCTCGCCGGGAGGAGAGACCCAGTACTTC	CASSSPGGETQYF
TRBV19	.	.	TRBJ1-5	TGTGCCAGTAGTCCCACCCAGGGTCAGCCCCAGCATTTT	CASSPTQGQPQHF
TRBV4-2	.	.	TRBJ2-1	TGTGCCAGCAGCCAAGGTGTAGGGAGCAATGAGCAGTTCTTC	CASSQGVGSNEQFF
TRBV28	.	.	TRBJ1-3	TGTGCCAGCAGTACCTCAAGGGGGAACACCATATATTTT	CASSTSRGNTIYF
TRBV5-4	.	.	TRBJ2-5	TGTGCCAGCAGCTTGGCCGGGACACCCGAGACCCAGTACTTC	CASSLAGTPETQYF
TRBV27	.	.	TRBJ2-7	TGTGCCAGCAGTTACTCTTCAGGGGGGGAGCAGTACTTC	CASSYSSGGEQYF
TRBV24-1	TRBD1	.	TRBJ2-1	TGTGCCACCAGTGATTTAGGCGGGACAGGGGTAGGCAATGAGCAGTTCTTC	CATSDLGGTGVGNEQFF
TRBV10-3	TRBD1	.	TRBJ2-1	TGTGCCATCAGTGGAACAGGGGCCACCTACAATGAGCAGTTCTTC	CAISGTGATYNEQFF
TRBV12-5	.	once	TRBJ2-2	TGTGCTAGTGGTTTGCCCCTCCACGAGCCCGGGGAGCTGTTTTTT	CASGLPLHEPGELFF
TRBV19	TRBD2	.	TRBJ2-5	TGTGCCAGTAGTCTCACTTGGACTAGCGTGGGGGAGACCCAGTACTTC	CASSLTWTSVGETQYF
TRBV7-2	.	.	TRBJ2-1	TGTGCCAGCAGCTACAGAGCAGATTCCTACAATGAGCAGTTCTTC	CASSYRADSYNEQFF
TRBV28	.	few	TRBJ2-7	TGTGCCAGCATTGATGGACTCTCCTACGAGCAGTACTTC	CASIDGLSYEQYF
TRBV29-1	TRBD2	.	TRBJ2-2	TGCAGCGTTCCTGGCAATAGCGGGAAGAACACCGGGGAGCTGTTTTTT	CSVPGNSGKNTGELFF
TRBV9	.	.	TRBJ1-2	TGTGCCAGCAGTTATCAAGGGGGGGTAGATGGCTACACCTTC	CASSYQGGVDGYTF
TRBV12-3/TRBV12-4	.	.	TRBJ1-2	TGTGCCAGCAGTTTAGGGACAGTCTATGGCTACACCTTC	CASSLGTVYGYTF
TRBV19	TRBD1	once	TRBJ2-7	TGTGCCAGTAGTATTCCCGGGACAGGGAACTACGAGCAGTACTTC	CASSIPGTGNYEQYF
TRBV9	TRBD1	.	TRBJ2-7	TGTGCCAGCAGCGAGGGGACAGCCCATAACTACTACGAGCAGTACTTC	CASSEGTAHNYYEQYF
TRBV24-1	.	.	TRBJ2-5	TGTGCCACCAGTCAGCGGGACACCATTTCGAGGGAGACCCAGTACTTC	CATSQRDTISRETQYF
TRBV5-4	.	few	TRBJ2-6	TGTGCCGCCCTTAATGGGGGGGCTCCCCTCTCTGGGGCCAACGTCCTGACTTTC	CAALNGGAPLSGANVLTF
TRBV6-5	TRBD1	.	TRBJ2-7	TGTGCCAGCAGTTGGGGACAGGGGGCGCAAGAGCAGTACTTC	CASSWGQGAQEQYF
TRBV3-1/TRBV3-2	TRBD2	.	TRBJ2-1	TGTGCCAGCAGCCAAACGACTAGCGGAAGTTTGTTCTTC	CASSQTTSGSLFF
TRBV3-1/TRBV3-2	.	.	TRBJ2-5	TGTGCCAGCAGTCCAGGGAGGTGGGAGACCCAGTACTTC	CASSPGRWETQYF